This T cell receptor beta chain was sequenced in a study of T-cell reconstitution after alpha-beta-depleted transplantation in children. Study observations and caveats: High day-60 TCRbeta diversity in some patients came from surviving recipient T cells and thymic progenitors. A year had passed since transplant, and T-cell counts and diversity by then came mostly from newly produced T cells.

Molecular barcoding with unique molecular identifiers was used for the TCRbeta library. TCRdb redid the calling of the PCR reads with MiXCR, one entry per CDR3 protein. Seen here are fewer than 750,000 distinct CDR3 sequences, under 25% observed once, and the top ten hold 11% to 15%. There are a few counts of this clonotype. Its specificity is not known. The sequence was collected from a boy under two years old who had a stem cell transplant for acute myeloid leukemia, so the T cells may come from the graft donor. This material consisted of PBMCs, mostly from graft donor cells, taken 360 days after TCRalphabeta/CD19-depleted stem cell transplant.

The CDR3 DNA sequence: TGCAGTGCTAGTAGGGGGAGGAACACACACACAGATACGCAGTATTTT. This codes for CSASRGRNTHTDTQYF. The chain has TRBV20-1 and TRBJ2-3, with D perhaps assigned TRBD1 or TRBD2 (6 bases each). The CDR3 length is 16 residues. Germline V gene sequence: CDR1 DFQATT, CDR2 SNEGSKA (reference sequence). Trimming stripped 3 bases from V and 2 bases from J, with 18 bases between.